The 17 T cell receptor beta chains presented below share a single source sample, sequenced in a study of OX40 agonist ivuxolimab in advanced cancers. This table comes from immunoSEQ multiplex PCR, and its TCRdb copy is limited to in-frame clones, with some not included. Among roughly 53,000 clones, 70% to 90% were seen once, and the ten largest hold around 1.5%. Source: CD4+ or CD8+ T cells sorted from blood, taken in a trial of the OX40 agonist ivuxolimab. These receptors all stem from an adult with an advanced solid tumor such as melanoma, head and neck, liver or kidney cancer.

The chain employs TRBV9 and TRBJ2-2; either TRBD1 or TRBD2 may supply D (7 bases each). CDR1 is SGDLS and CDR2 is YYNGEE in the germline V gene. V was shortened by 4 bases and J by 0 bases, with 16 bases between the two germline ends. The CDR3 runs to 17 residues. As DNA, the CDR3 is TGTGCCAGCAGCTTCCGACAGGGAGGGGCGAACACCGGGGAGCTGTTTTTT. Protein product: CASSFRQGGANTGELFF.

The chain recombines TRBV5-5 with TRBJ2-2, with 9 bases matching TRBD1. J gave up 4 bases and V 4 bases, and 5 bases lay outside the gene matches. Germline V gene sequence: CDR1 SGHKS, CDR2 YYEKEE (reference sequence). The CDR3 extends over 15 amino acids. CDR3 sequence: CASSQTGGGTGELFF. CDR3 coding DNA: TGTGCCAGCAGCCAGACAGGGGGAGGCACCGGGGAGCTGTTTTTT. Full variable domain (rest looked up from reference TRBV5-5 and TRBJ2-2): DAGVTQSPTHLIKTRGQQVTLRCSPISGHKSVSWYQQVLGQGPQFIFQYYEKEERGRGNFPDRFSARQFPNYSSELNVNALLLGDSALYLCASSQTGGGTGELFFGEGSRLTVL.

This clone was seen a single time. The chain has TRBV6-5 and TRBJ1-1; no reliable D call. Germline V CDR1 and CDR2: MNHEY, SVGAGI. CDR3 length equals 13 residues. Trimming took off 7 bases at V and 0 bases at J, with 9 bases between the two ends. The chain's CDR3 is CASKILMNTEAFF. The CDR3 DNA reads TGTGCCAGCAAAATTCTCATGAACACTGAAGCTTTCTTT.

This rearrangement joins TRBV19 to TRBJ1-2; TRBD1 is a possible D gene (5 bases). This CDR3 has 16 residues. The germline gives CDR1 LNHDA, CDR2 SQIVND (reference sequence). V dropped 8 bases and J dropped 0 bases, with 19 bases sitting between them. CDR3 in amino acids: CASASGDRTANYGYTF. As DNA, the CDR3 is TGTGCCAGTGCTAGCGGGGACCGAACAGCTAACTATGGCTACACCTTC.

The rearrangement uses TRBV6-6 and TRBJ1-6; TRBD1 aligns across 8 bases. CDR1 and CDR2 from the germline V gene are MNHNY and SVGAGI (reference sequence). V trimming: 6 bases; J trimming: 5 bases; junction bases outside the gene matches: 0. This CDR3 spans 13 amino acids. Here the CDR3 reads CASRDRDNSPLHF. The CDR3 DNA follows: TGTGCCAGCAGGGACAGGGATAATTCACCCCTCCACTTT.

This rearrangement joins TRBV9 to TRBJ2-1; 10 nucleotides agree with TRBD2. CDR1 SGDLS and CDR2 YYNGEE come from the germline V gene. The CDR3 is 15 amino acids. V lost 4 bases to trimming and J lost 7 bases; unmatched junction nucleotides: 8. The CDR3 nucleotides are TGTGCCAGCAGCCTAACTAGCGGGGTGGTGAATGAGCAGTTCTTC. Amino acid sequence: CASSLTSGVVNEQFF.

This chain uses TRBV6-1 with TRBJ2-5, with D perhaps TRBD1 or TRBD2 (5 bases each). Trimming cost V 2 bases and J 4 bases, with 17 bases left between them. CDR1 MNHNS and CDR2 SASEGT come from the germline V gene. The CDR3 is made up of 16 amino acids. The CDR3 DNA is TGTGCCAGCAGTGAAAACTCAGCCGGGACGGCAGAGACCCAGTACTTC. Translating gives CASSENSAGTAETQYF.

This rearrangement joins TRBV10-3 to TRBJ2-2; the match to TRBD1 covers 8 bases. V gave up 11 bases and J gave up 4 bases; unmatched junction bases: 12. This CDR3 region has 15 residues. CDR1 ENHRY and CDR2 SYGVKD come from the germline V gene. The CDR3 DNA reads as TGTGCCGTGCGGGCAGGGGGCGGAATCACCGGGGAGCTGTTTTTT. Its protein product is CAVRAGGGITGELFF.

This chain uses TRBV28 with TRBJ2-7, with D unclear. This CDR3 is 11 amino acids long. Germline lookup yields CDR1 MDHEN and CDR2 SYDVKM. V lost 4 bases, J lost 7 bases, and 8 bases lay in between. This CDR3 is CASSYLGEQYF. The CDR3 bases are TGTGCCAGCAGTTATCTCGGGGAGCAGTACTTC.

The chain employs TRBV5-6 and TRBJ1-6; 8 nucleotides match TRBD1. The CDR3 is 15 amino acids. Looked up from germline, CDR1 is SGHDT and CDR2 is YYEEEE. With V trimmed by 4 bases and J by 5 bases, 5 bases remained unmatched. CDR3 sequence reads: CASSIDRGNNSPLHF. Here the CDR3 DNA reads TGTGCCAGCAGCATTGACAGGGGCAATAATTCACCCCTCCACTTT.

This rearrangement joins TRBV7-3 to TRBJ2-1, with 9 bases lining up with TRBD2. The CDR3 loop spans 13 amino acids. Germline V gene lookup returns CDR1 SGHTA and CDR2 FQGTGA. The junction had 6 bases not matched to a gene; V was cut back by 6 bases and J by 9 bases. CDR3 in DNA: TGTGCCAGCAGTTGGCGGGGGGGCGGTGAGCAGTTCTTC. The encoded protein is CASSWRGGGEQFF.

The rearrangement uses TRBV25-1 and TRBJ1-4, with D tentatively TRBD1 (5 bases). CDR1 and CDR2 (germline): MGHDK, SYGVNS. The CDR3 extends over 15 amino acids. V lost 3 bases, J lost 6 bases, and 14 bases lay in between. CDR3 amino acids: CASSDPGTWDEKLFF. CDR3 DNA sequence: TGTGCCAGCAGTGACCCCGGGACCTGGGATGAAAAACTGTTTTTT.

The table lists this clone with a few counts. V gene TRBV7-6 combines with J gene TRBJ1-3; D not resolved. The V end lost 7 bases, the J end lost 5 bases, and 18 bases lay between the germline ends. CDR1 and CDR2 (germline): SGHVS, FNYEAQ. The CDR3 covers 15 residues. CDR3 loop: CASTQGSGIRNTIYF. The CDR3 DNA is TGTGCCAGCACCCAAGGTTCGGGGATACGAAACACCATATATTTT. Combining the CDR3 with reference TRBV7-6 and TRBJ1-3 gives the whole variable domain GAGVSQSPRYKVTKRGQDVALRCDPISGHVSLYWYRQALGQGPEFLTYFNYEAQQDKSGLPNDRFSAERPEGSISTLTIQRTEQRDSAMYRCASTQGSGIRNTIYFGEGSWLTVV.

This sequence joins TRBV18 and TRBJ1-3, with TRBD1 matching over 9 bases. This CDR3 has 19 residues. Germline lookup yields CDR1 KGHSH and CDR2 LQKENI. V dropped 0 bases and J dropped 0; count of bases not matched to a gene: 9. The CDR3 region is CASSPPARGQGASGNTIYF. CDR3 nucleotide sequence: TGTGCCAGCTCACCACCGGCAAGGGGACAGGGTGCCTCTGGAAACACCATATATTTT.

In this sample, this clone turned up once. The chain combines TRBV28 with TRBJ1-2; 9 nucleotides match TRBD1. V dropped 3 bases and J dropped 4; count of bases not matched to a gene: 3. The CDR3 totals 14 residues. In germline, CDR1 is MDHEN, CDR2 SYDVKM. CDR3 in amino acids: CASSFLQGAYGYTF. In nucleotides, the CDR3 is TGTGCCAGCAGTTTTCTACAGGGGGCCTATGGCTACACCTTC.

This rearrangement joins TRBV2 to TRBJ1-2; a possible D gene is TRBD1 (6 bases). CDR1 and CDR2 (germline): SNHLY, FYNNEI. Trimming shortened V by 0 bases and J by 8 bases, and 10 bases separated the two germline ends. CDR3 length equals 13 residues. The CDR3 reads CASSEARQGGYTF. Here the CDR3 DNA reads TGTGCCAGCAGTGAAGCGCGTCAGGGGGGCTACACCTTC.

The V and J genes are TRBV5-1 and TRBJ1-6; no firm D call. There are 16 residues in the CDR3. V shed 1 base and J shed 7 bases, with 15 bases lying between them. Germline lookup yields CDR1 SGHRS and CDR2 YFSETQ. The chain's CDR3 is CASSLFGRGRNSPLHF. The CDR3 coding sequence is TGCGCCAGCAGCTTGTTCGGGCGCGGGCGCAATTCACCCCTCCACTTT. The whole variable domain, filled in from reference TRBV5-1 and TRBJ1-6, reads KAGVTQTPRYLIKTRGQQVTLSCSPISGHRSVSWYQQTPGQGLQFLFEYFSETQRNKGNFPGRFSGRQFSNSRSEMNVSTLELGDSALYLCASSLFGRGRNSPLHFGNGTRLTVT.